This entry lists 27 T cell receptor beta chains sequenced from one sample in a study of CD8+ T cells in alopecia areata. TCR sequencing used cDNA made by reverse transcription of extracted RNA. Repertoires were generated with immunoSEQ multiplex PCR, while TCRdb's copy carries only in-frame clones and drops some. This sample comprises about 19,000 clones, none seen once only. Pooled cutaneous lymph node cells were sorted using CD4, CD8alpha, NKG2D, NKG2ACE and other markers. The sample taken for sequencing was CD8+ T cells sorted from a lymph node. The receptors were gathered from a C3H/HeJ mouse with alopecia areata. The MHC haplotype of this mouse line is H2-k.

This clone came up many times. At residue 12, the TCRdb protein departs from the DNA translation, so the protein shown here was derived from the DNA itself. Any gene name here is a mouse gene name. Read coverage stops 3 residues before the CDR3 terminus; the germline J gene supplies the remainder. This rearrangement joins TRBV13-3 to TRBJ1-3; D not resolved. Germline CDR1 reads NNHDY; CDR2 reads SYVADS. This CDR3 has 15 residues. V was shortened by 1 base and J by 0 bases, with 8 bases between the two germline ends. The CDR3 loop is CASSDPPDSGNTLYF. The DNA read from the CDR3 is TGTGCCAGCAGTGATCCACCAGATTCTGGAAATACG.

Details on this clone: The protein listed by TCRdb differs at residue 13 from the translated DNA, so the DNA translation is shown. The genes and germline here are from mouse. The observed sequence ends 3 residues before the CDR3 terminus, with the missing tail filled in from the germline J gene. The chain joins TRBV1 to TRBJ1-6; D perhaps matches TRBD1 (5 bases). TRBJ1-6 is designated an ORF whose function remains uncertain. The length of the CDR3 is 16 residues. Germline values: CDR1 NSQYPW, CDR2 LRSPGD (reference sequence). Deletions cut 3 bases from V and 0 bases from J, with 9 bases between. The covered CDR3 bases are TGCACCTGCAGTGCCCCGGACATTTCCTATAATTCGCCC. It is translated as CTCSAPDISYNSP. In full, the CDR3 reads CTCSAPDISYNSPLYF.

This clone was seen at least ten times. Gene names follow the mouse nomenclature. The read terminates 4 residues before the CDR3 end, so the remaining end is supplied by the germline J gene. The same CDR3 also results from other DNA sequences found in this sample. This chain joins TRBV14 and TRBJ2-7; 11 nucleotides match TRBD2. The CDR3 has 14 residues. The ends lost 5 bases at V and 3 bases at J; junction bases unmatched: 4. Germline CDR1 reads SGHDT; CDR2 reads FRDEAV. CDR3 in amino acids: CASSSGTGGYEQYF. The CDR3 DNA, read in part, is TGTGCCAGCAGCTCCGGGACTGGGGGCTAT.

This clone was seen more than once but under ten times. Gene names denote mouse genes. The CDR3 goes on 4 residues after the read ends, and that part is filled in from the germline J gene. The chain combines TRBV13-3 with TRBJ2-5; TRBD2 matches at 13 bases. The CDR3 length is 15 residues. The germline gives CDR1 NNHDY, CDR2 SYVADS. The CDR3 is CASSGTGGAVDTQYF. The DNA read from the CDR3 is TGTGCCAGCAGTGGGACTGGGGGGGCGGTTGAC.

This clone is medium-sized in the sample. Genes and germline are mouse. Read coverage stops 4 residues before the CDR3 terminus; the germline J gene supplies the remainder. V is TRBV13-3 and J is TRBJ2-5; TRBD1 aligns across 8 bases. This CDR3 comprises 13 residues. CDR1 is NNHDY, CDR2 SYVADS, per germline. CDR3 DNA (partial): TGTGCCAGCAGTGAATGGGACAGGGAC. Translation: CASSEWDRD. The complete CDR3 protein is CASSEWDRDTQYF.

This clone turned up a few times. The gene names given are mouse names. The chain's CDR3 is CASSDAPDISNERLFF. CDR3 bases read: TGTGCCAGCAGTGATGCACCGGACATTTCCAACGAA. The chain couples TRBV13-1 to TRBJ1-4, with a tentative D call TRBD1 (5 bases). The read comes to an end 4 residues before the CDR3 does, leaving the germline J gene to fill in the end. CDR3 length: 16 amino acids. V was clipped by 0 bases and J by 0 bases, with 9 bases between them. The V gene's germline CDR1 is NSHNY and CDR2 SYGAGN.

Points on this clone: Mouse gene names apply. The read falls 4 residues short of the CDR3 end, and the missing part is taken from the germline J gene. The rearrangement links TRBV13-3 to TRBJ2-1; weak D call: TRBD1 (6 bases). Between the trimmed V and J ends, which lost 2 bases and 0 bases, there was a span of 9 bases. The CDR3 covers 15 residues. The germline CDR1 and CDR2 sequences are NNHDY and SYVADS. The CDR3 sequence: CASSEGDNNYAEQFF. The sequenced CDR3 bases are TGTGCCAGCAGTGAGGGGGACAATAACTATGCT.

This clone is medium-sized (0.01 to 0.1%) within its sample. Gene names are mouse gene names. The CDR3 bases that were read are TGCACCTGCAGTGCCCTACAGGGCGAA. It codes for CTCSALQGE. The whole CDR3 sequence reads CTCSALQGERLFF. V usage is TRBV1 and J usage is TRBJ1-4; D perhaps matches TRBD1 (6 bases). Coverage ceases 4 residues before the CDR3 finishes, and the germline J gene fills in the end. Looked up from germline, CDR1 is NSQYPW and CDR2 is LRSPGD (reference sequence). The CDR3 totals 13 residues.

With regard to this clone: The genes and germline here are from mouse. Read coverage stops 4 residues before the CDR3 terminus; the germline J gene supplies the remainder. The V gene is TRBV16, the J gene TRBJ1-1; D possibly corresponds to TRBD1 (5 bases). The CDR3 is made up of 15 amino acids. V lost 0 bases to trimming and J lost 3 bases, with 11 bases between them. Germline CDR1 reads SGHSA; CDR2 reads FRNQAP. The CDR3 here is CASSLEGREDTEVFF. The covered CDR3 bases are TGTGCAAGCAGCTTAGAAGGCAGGGAGGACACA.

There are many counts of this clone. Gene names refer to mouse genes. With the read ending 4 residues before the CDR3 end, the germline J gene is used to fill in that end. The genes are TRBV13-1 and TRBJ1-1; 7 positions agree with TRBD1. The V segment lost 3 bases and the J segment 0 bases; nucleotides outside the gene matches: 5. Germline values: CDR1 NSHNY, CDR2 SYGAGN. The length of the CDR3 is 15 residues. CDR3 bases read: TGTGCCAGCAGTGTGGGACAGAAAACAAACACA. Translating gives CASSVGQKTNT. The CDR3 reads in full as CASSVGQKTNTEVFF.

This clone came up many times. Any gene name here is a mouse gene name. CDR3 DNA (partial): TGTGCCAGCAGTATTGCCAGGGGGAACACA. Its protein is CASSIARGNT. The CDR3 reads in full as CASSIARGNTEVFF. The chain couples TRBV19 to TRBJ1-1; possible D gene TRBD1, 6 bases. With the read ending 4 residues before the CDR3 end, the germline J gene is used to fill in that end. The V gene lost 2 bases and the J gene lost 1 base, with 9 bases spanning the gap. The CDR3 length is 14 residues. The germline gives CDR1 FNHDT, CDR2 SITEND (reference sequence).

A word on this clone: There is a difference at residue 12 between the TCRdb protein and the DNA translation, so the protein given here was translated from the DNA. Any gene name here is a mouse gene name. The read ends 3 residues early relative to the CDR3; the germline J gene fills the gap. This sequence joins TRBV1 and TRBJ1-3, with TRBD1 identical over 9 bases. The CDR3 runs to 15 residues. The junction had 5 bases not matched to a gene; V was cut back by 8 bases and J by 0 bases. Looked up from germline, CDR1 is NSQYPW and CDR2 is LRSPGD (reference sequence). CDR3 amino acids: CTCALTGGSGNTLYF. Partial CDR3 DNA: TGCACCTGCGCACTGACAGGGGGTTCTGGAAATACG.

As for this clone: Here the gene names and germline are mouse. The DNA ends 4 residues before the CDR3 does, and the rest of the CDR3 is filled in from the germline J gene. The chain uses TRBV14 and TRBJ2-3; TRBD1 matches 11 bases. There are 17 residues in the CDR3. The ends lost 2 bases at V and 0 bases at J; junction bases unmatched: 5. CDR1 is SGHDT and CDR2 is FRDEAV in the germline V gene. CDR3 protein: CASSFGTGGISAETLYF. The CDR3 bases that were read are TGTGCCAGCAGTTTTGGGACAGGGGGGATTAGTGCAGAA.

This clone was observed many times. Mouse names are used for the genes. The observed sequence ends 4 residues before the CDR3 terminus, with the missing tail filled in from the germline J gene. The chain joins TRBV13-3 to TRBJ2-1; 12 nucleotides agree with TRBD2. The CDR3 sequence is 16 residues long. Germline V gives CDR1 NNHDY, CDR2 SYVADS. The trim removed 2 bases at V and 4 bases at J, leaving 4 bases unmatched. The part of the CDR3 DNA that was read is TGTGCCAGCAGTGAAGGGGACTGGGGGGCATATGCT. Its translation: CASSEGDWGAYA. The full CDR3 protein is CASSEGDWGAYAEQFF.

In this sample, this clone turned up many times. The germline and genes are mouse ones. The read ends 4 residues early relative to the CDR3; the germline J gene fills the gap. This sequence joins TRBV13-3 and TRBJ2-5; D is perhaps TRBD1 (6 bases). V gave up 3 bases and J gave up 3 bases, with 11 bases separating them. The CDR3 is 14 residues long. CDR1 is NNHDY, CDR2 SYVADS, per germline. The CDR3: CASSGTAGQDTQYF. The sequenced CDR3 bases are TGTGCCAGCAGTGGGACAGCGGGGCAAGAC.

This clone was seen ten or more times. Gene names are the mouse ones. Sequencing ends 4 residues short of the CDR3 end; the germline J gene provides the rest. This rearrangement joins TRBV1 to TRBJ1-1; the D gene is possibly TRBD1 (5 bases). The CDR3 extends over 15 amino acids. The germline gives CDR1 NSQYPW, CDR2 LRSPGD (reference sequence). The V end was cut by 1 base, the J end by 0 bases, with 9 bases between. CDR3 amino acids: CTCSAGTKANTEVFF. The DNA read from the CDR3 is TGCACCTGCAGTGCAGGGACAAAAGCAAACACA.

This clone was recorded many times. The germline and genes are mouse ones. The read comes to an end 4 residues before the CDR3 does, leaving the germline J gene to fill in the end. This chain joins TRBV19 and TRBJ1-2; TRBD1 matches at 12 bases. The CDR3 has 14 amino acids. Germline assignment: CDR1 FNHDT and CDR2 SITEND (reference sequence). CDR3 DNA (partial): TGTGCCAGCAGTATTCGGGACAGGGGGCAC. Amino acid sequence: CASSIRDRGH. The CDR3 as a whole reads CASSIRDRGHDYTF.

Turning to this clone: The gene names here belong to mouse. The read halts 4 residues ahead of the CDR3 end, with the missing end drawn from the germline J gene. The chain has TRBV13-2 and TRBJ1-1; D may be TRBD1 (6 bases). CDR3 length: 13 amino acids. V dropped 4 bases and J dropped 0 bases, with 7 bases sitting between them. Germline V gives CDR1 NNHNN, CDR2 SYGAGS (reference sequence). The CDR3 loop reads CASGRDTNTEVFF. The DNA read from the CDR3 is TGTGCCAGCGGTCGGGACACAAACACA.

This clone was detected many times. Mouse names are used for the genes. The CDR3 extends 4 residues past the end of the read, so its final part is completed from the germline J gene. The genes are TRBV1 and TRBJ2-5; maybe TRBD1 (7 bases). With 0 bases removed from V and 2 bases from J, the gap between germline ends came to 12 bases. This CDR3 is 16 amino acids long. Germline V gene sequence: CDR1 NSQYPW, CDR2 LRSPGD (reference sequence). The DNA read from the CDR3 is TGCACCTGCAGTGCAGATACCAGGGGGGTCCAAGAC. This codes for CTCSADTRGVQD. The CDR3 in its entirety is CTCSADTRGVQDTQYF.

This clone was found many times. Gene names follow the mouse nomenclature. The CDR3 is cut off 4 residues early in the read; its end comes from the germline J gene. V gene TRBV13-3 combines with J gene TRBJ2-7, with TRBD1 as a possible D gene (6 bases). Germline CDR1 reads NNHDY; CDR2 reads SYVADS. The CDR3 contains 13 residues. The part of the CDR3 DNA that was read is TGTGCCAGCAGGATCACAGGGACGGAT. Translation gives CASRITGTD. The full CDR3 reads CASRITGTDEQYF.

This clone was seen only a few times. Gene labels here are mouse ones. Coverage ceases 4 residues before the CDR3 finishes, and the germline J gene fills in the end. The chain combines TRBV19 with TRBJ2-3, with D perhaps matching TRBD2 (6 bases). CDR3 size: 14 residues. V was clipped by 3 bases and J by 0 bases, with 8 bases between them. Germline V gene data show CDR1 as FNHDT and CDR2 as SITEND (reference sequence). CDR3 DNA (partial): TGTGCCAGCAGTACTGGGACTAGTGCAGAA. Amino acid sequence: CASSTGTSAE. The complete CDR3 sequence is CASSTGTSAETLYF. The whole variable domain, filled in from reference TRBV19 and TRBJ2-3, reads GGIITQTPKFLIGQEGQKLTLKCQQNFNHDTMYWYRQDSGKGLRLIYYSITENDLQKGDLSEGYDASREKKSSFSLTVTSAQKNEMAVFLCASSTGTSAETLYFGSGTRLTVL.

Of note for this clone: The gene names given are mouse names. The read gets to within 4 residues of the CDR3 end, and the germline J gene fills in the rest. The chain joins TRBV14 to TRBJ2-2, with 7 positions matching TRBD1. CDR3 length equals 13 residues. V shed 1 base and J 6 bases; nucleotides not matched to a gene: 0. Germline V lookup: CDR1 SGHDT, CDR2 FRDEAV. The covered CDR3 bases are TGTGCCAGCAGTTTCCAGGGGGCCGGG. Protein product: CASSFQGAG. The entire CDR3 sequence reads CASSFQGAGQLYF.

As concerns this clone: The gene names here belong to mouse. The read stops 4 residues short of the end of the CDR3; the missing end is completed from the germline J gene. The rearrangement joins TRBV1 to TRBJ2-3; D possibly corresponds to TRBD2 (6 bases). This CDR3 is 15 amino acids long. The ends were cut back, 2 bases at V and 0 bases at J, with 9 bases in the middle. Germline V gene data show CDR1 as NSQYPW and CDR2 as LRSPGD (reference sequence). The covered CDR3 bases are TGCACCTGCAGTGCAAGACTGGCTAGTGCAGAA. It yields the protein CTCSARLASAE. The entire CDR3 is CTCSARLASAETLYF.

There are many counts of this clone. Germline and genes: mouse. The sequenced CDR3 bases are TGTGCCAGCAGTGATCGGGACAGAAACAACGAA. It encodes CASSDRDRNNE. The CDR3 reads in full as CASSDRDRNNERLFF. The rearrangement links TRBV13-3 to TRBJ1-4; the match to TRBD1 covers 7 bases. The missing CDR3 end, 4 residues past where the read stops, is filled in from the germline J gene. Trimming removed 1 base from V and 4 bases from J; junction bases left unmatched: 4. This CDR3 contains 15 residues. The germline gives CDR1 NNHDY, CDR2 SYVADS.

This clone was counted a few times. The gene names here belong to mouse. The CDR3 end lies 4 residues beyond the end of the read and is filled in from the germline J gene. The rearrangement links TRBV3 to TRBJ2-5; 10 bases are a match to TRBD1. The CDR3 covers 17 residues. CDR1 and CDR2 (germline): SNHLY, FYNGKV (reference sequence). The junction had 6 bases not matched to a gene; V was cut back by 1 base and J by 2 bases. The CDR3 is CASSLGTGGGGQDTQYF. The covered CDR3 bases are TGTGCCAGCAGCTTAGGGACAGGGGGTGGTGGCCAAGAC. Full variable domain (remainder filled in from reference TRBV3 and TRBJ2-5): GPKVLQIPSHQIIDMGQMVTLNCDPVSNHLYFYWYKQILGQQMEFLVNFYNGKVMEKSKLFKDQFSVERPDGSYFTLKIQPTALEDSAVYFCASSLGTGGGGQDTQYFGPGTRLLVL.

As regards this clone: The gene names given are mouse names. The read comes to an end 4 residues before the CDR3 does, leaving the germline J gene to fill in the end. The chain links TRBV19 to TRBJ2-3, with D tentatively TRBD2 (5 bases). The CDR3 spans 12 residues. Germline V gene lookup returns CDR1 FNHDT and CDR2 SITEND (reference sequence). The part of the CDR3 DNA that was read is TGTGCCAGCAGTATTTGGGGAGAA. Its translation: CASSIWGE. The full CDR3 protein is CASSIWGETLYF.

This clone was observed a handful of times. Genes and germline come from the mouse. The observed sequence ends 4 residues before the CDR3 terminus, with the missing tail filled in from the germline J gene. The rearrangement joins TRBV19 to TRBJ2-5; D gene unclear. The CDR3 is made up of 12 amino acids. Germline values: CDR1 FNHDT, CDR2 SITEND (reference sequence). The sequenced part of the CDR3 DNA is TGTGCCAGCAGTATAACCTGGGAC. It encodes CASSITWD. The entire CDR3 sequence reads CASSITWDTQYF.